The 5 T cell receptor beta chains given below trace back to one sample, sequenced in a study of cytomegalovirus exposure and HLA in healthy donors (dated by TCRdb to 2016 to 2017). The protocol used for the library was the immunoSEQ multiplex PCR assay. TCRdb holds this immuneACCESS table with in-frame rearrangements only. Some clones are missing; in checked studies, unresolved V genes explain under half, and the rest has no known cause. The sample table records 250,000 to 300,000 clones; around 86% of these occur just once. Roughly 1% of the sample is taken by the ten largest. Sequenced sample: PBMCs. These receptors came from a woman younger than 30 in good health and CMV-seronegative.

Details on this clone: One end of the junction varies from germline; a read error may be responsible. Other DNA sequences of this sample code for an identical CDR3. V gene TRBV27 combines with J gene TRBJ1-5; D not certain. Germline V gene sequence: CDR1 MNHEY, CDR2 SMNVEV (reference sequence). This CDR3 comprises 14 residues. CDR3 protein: CASSLNRVNQPQHF. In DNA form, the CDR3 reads TGTGCCAGCAGTTTAAATCGGGTCAATCAACCCCAGCATTTT.

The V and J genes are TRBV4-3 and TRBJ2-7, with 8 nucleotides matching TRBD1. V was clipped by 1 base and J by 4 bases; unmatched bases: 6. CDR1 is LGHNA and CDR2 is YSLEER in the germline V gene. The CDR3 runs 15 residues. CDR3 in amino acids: CASSQVPQGDYEQYF. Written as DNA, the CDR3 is TGCGCCAGCAGCCAAGTCCCACAGGGGGATTACGAGCAGTACTTC.

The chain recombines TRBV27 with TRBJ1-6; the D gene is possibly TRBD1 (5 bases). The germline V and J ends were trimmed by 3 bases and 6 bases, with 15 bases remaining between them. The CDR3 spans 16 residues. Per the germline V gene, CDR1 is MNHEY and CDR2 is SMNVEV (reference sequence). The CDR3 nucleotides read TGTGCCAGCAGTTTGTGGGGCAGGGCTCCTAATTCACCCCTCCACTTT. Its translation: CASSLWGRAPNSPLHF.

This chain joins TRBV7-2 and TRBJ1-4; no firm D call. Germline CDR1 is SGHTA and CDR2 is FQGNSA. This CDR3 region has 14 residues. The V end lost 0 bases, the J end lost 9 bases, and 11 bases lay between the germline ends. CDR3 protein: CASSLASPPQKLFF. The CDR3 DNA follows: TGTGCCAGCAGCTTAGCTAGCCCTCCGCAAAAACTGTTTTTT. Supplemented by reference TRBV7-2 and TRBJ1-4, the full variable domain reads GAGVSQSPSNKVTEKGKDVELRCDPISGHTALYWYRQSLGQGLEFLIYFQGNSAPDKSGLPSDRFSAERTGGSVSTLTIQRTQQEDSAVYLCASSLASPPQKLFFGSGTQLSVL.

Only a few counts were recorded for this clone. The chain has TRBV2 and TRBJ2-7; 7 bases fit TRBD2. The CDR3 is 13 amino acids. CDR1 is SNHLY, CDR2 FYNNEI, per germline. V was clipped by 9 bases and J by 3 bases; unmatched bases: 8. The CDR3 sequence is CASGPGLDYEQYF. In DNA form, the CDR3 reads TGTGCCAGTGGTCCAGGACTAGACTACGAGCAGTACTTC.